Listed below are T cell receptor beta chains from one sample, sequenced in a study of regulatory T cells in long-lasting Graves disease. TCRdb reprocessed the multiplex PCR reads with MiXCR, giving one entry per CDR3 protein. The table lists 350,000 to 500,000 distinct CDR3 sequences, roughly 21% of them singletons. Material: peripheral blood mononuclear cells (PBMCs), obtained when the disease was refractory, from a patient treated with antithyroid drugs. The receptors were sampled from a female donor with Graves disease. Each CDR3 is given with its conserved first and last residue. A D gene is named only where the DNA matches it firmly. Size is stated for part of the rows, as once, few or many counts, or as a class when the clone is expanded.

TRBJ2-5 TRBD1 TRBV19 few TGTGCCAGTAGCATAAGGGACAGGACCTTGGAGACCCAGTACTTC CASSIRDRTLETQYF
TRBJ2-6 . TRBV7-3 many TGTGCCAGCAGCCAGATGGGGACCCCGAGCTCTGGGGCCAACGTCCTGACTTTC CASSQMGTPSSGANVLTF
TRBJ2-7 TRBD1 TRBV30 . TGTGCCTGGAGTATTACAGGGGGAAGCTACGAGCAGTACTTC CAWSITGGSYEQYF
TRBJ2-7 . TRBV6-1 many TGTGCCAGCAGCCTTCAGCCGGGACAGCAGAGTCTAGCGAGAAGAGTCTACGAGCAGTACTTC CASSLQPGQQSLARRVYEQYF
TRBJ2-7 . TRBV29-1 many TGCAGCGCCAAGGACCGGCCCCACGAGCAGTACTTC CSAKDRPHEQYF
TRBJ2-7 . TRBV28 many TGTGCCAGCAGTTTACCGAGAGGGGGGGCCTACGAGCAGTACTTC CASSLPRGGAYEQYF
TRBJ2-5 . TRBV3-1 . TGTGCCAGCAGCCCTGGGGGAGGCCATGGGGAGACCCAGTACTTC CASSPGGGHGETQYF
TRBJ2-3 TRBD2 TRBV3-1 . TGTGCCAGCAGCCAATTCCTAGCGGGACGTACAGATACGCAGTATTTT CASSQFLAGRTDTQYF
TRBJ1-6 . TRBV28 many TGTGCCAGCAGTTTACCGGGTGCTAATTCACCCCTCCACTTT CASSLPGANSPLHF
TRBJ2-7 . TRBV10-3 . TGTGCCATCAGTGACCCAAATAGTTACGAGCAGTACTTC CAISDPNSYEQYF
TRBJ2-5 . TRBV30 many TGTGCCTGGAGGGGGGACGGGGAGACCCAGTACTTC CAWRGDGETQYF
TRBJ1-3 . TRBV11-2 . TGTGCCAGCAGCTTATCTAACCTCCTCGGGGGAAACACCATATATTTT CASSLSNLLGGNTIYF
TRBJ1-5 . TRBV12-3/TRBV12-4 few TGTGCCAGCCTATCTGGGGGACAGCCCCAGCATTTT CASLSGGQPQHF
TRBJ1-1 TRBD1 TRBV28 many TGTGCCAGCAGTCCGCACAGGGGAATGAACACTGAAGCTTTCTTT CASSPHRGMNTEAFF
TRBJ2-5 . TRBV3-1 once TGTGCCAGCAGCCATCCGGGTCTCACCCAAGAGACCCAGTACTTC CASSHPGLTQETQYF
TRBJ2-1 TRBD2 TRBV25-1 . TGTGCCAGCAGTGAAATAGCGGGAGGCCCAGAGCAGTTCTTC CASSEIAGGPEQFF
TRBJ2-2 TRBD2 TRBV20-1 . TGCAGTGCTAGTCCACTAGCGGGGCCCACCGGGGAGCTGTTTTTT CSASPLAGPTGELFF
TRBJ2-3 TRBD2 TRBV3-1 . TGTGCCAGCAGCGATCACGGGACTAGCGTTCCAGATACGCAGTATTTT CASSDHGTSVPDTQYF
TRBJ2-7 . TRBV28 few TGTGCCAGCAGTTCGCTGGGATCGTACTACGAGCAGTACTTC CASSSLGSYYEQYF
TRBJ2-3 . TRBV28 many TGTGCCATCTCCAGTGGGGAGTTCACAGATACGCAGTATTTT CAISSGEFTDTQYF
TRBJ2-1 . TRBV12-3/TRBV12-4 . TGTGCCAGCAGTATCAAGAACAATGAGCAGTTCTTC CASSIKNNEQFF
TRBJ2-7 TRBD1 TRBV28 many TGTGCCAGCAGTTCTATCCTCGTGGGACAGAACTCCTACGAGCAGTACTTC CASSSILVGQNSYEQYF
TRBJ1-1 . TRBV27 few TGTGCCAGCAGCCGTCTAGGCACAATGAACACTGAAGCTTTCTTT CASSRLGTMNTEAFF
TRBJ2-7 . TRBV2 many TGTGCCAGCAGTGACGAGATGATGGGGGTGGAGGGCGAGCAGTACTTC CASSDEMMGVEGEQYF
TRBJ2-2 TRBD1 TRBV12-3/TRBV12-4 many TGTGCCAGCAGTTTAGGACAGGGGTTCATAAAACACACCGGGGAGCTGTTTTTT CASSLGQGFIKHTGELFF
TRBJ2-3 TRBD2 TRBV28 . TGTGCCAGCAGCCATGATCTGGGTTTGTTAGTGCGGGAGAGCACAGATACGCAGTATTTT CASSHDLGLLVRESTDTQYF
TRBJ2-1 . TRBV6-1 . TGTGCCAGCAGGGCCGACAGTGATGAGCAGTTCTTC CASRADSDEQFF
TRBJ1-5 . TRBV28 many TGTGCCAGCAGCCCAAGGTCAGGGTTTGGCAATCAGCCCCAGCATTTT CASSPRSGFGNQPQHF
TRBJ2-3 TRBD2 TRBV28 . TGTGCCAGCACCCCCTTTCGGCGGGAGGGCCCAGATACGCAGTATTTT CASTPFRREGPDTQYF
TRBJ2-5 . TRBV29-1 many TGCAGCGTTCGTCTTGAGACCCAGTACTTC CSVRLETQYF
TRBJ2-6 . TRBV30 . TGTGCCTGGAGTGTTGGGGGCGCTGGGGCCAACGTCCTGACTTTC CAWSVGGAGANVLTF
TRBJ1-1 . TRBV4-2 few TGTGCCAGCACCCCTGGGACGGAGAACACTGAAGCTTTCTTT CASTPGTENTEAFF
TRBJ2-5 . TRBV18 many TGTGCCAGCTCAACGACAAGGGGTCAAGAGACCCAGTACTTC CASSTTRGQETQYF
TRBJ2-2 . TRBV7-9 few TGTGCCAGCAGCACCTGGGCGAGCGGAGGCACCGGGGAGCTGTTTTTT CASSTWASGGTGELFF
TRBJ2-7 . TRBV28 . TGTGCCAGCACTCCCTCGGGCAGGTCCTACGAGCAGTACTTC CASTPSGRSYEQYF
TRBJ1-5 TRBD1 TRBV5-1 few TGCGCCAGCGGGGGAGGGGGCGGCCAGCCCCAGCATTTT CASGGGGGQPQHF
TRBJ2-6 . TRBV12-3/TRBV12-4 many TGTGCCAGCAGTGGGGTCGTGCCGGGACACCGACCCTCTGGGGCCAACGTCCTGACTTTC CASSGVVPGHRPSGANVLTF
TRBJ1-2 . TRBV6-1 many TGTGCCAGCAGTGACCAGGACAATGGCTACACCTTC CASSDQDNGYTF
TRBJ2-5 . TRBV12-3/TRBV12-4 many TGTGCCAGCAGCGCCGAAGAGACCCAGTACTTC CASSAEETQYF
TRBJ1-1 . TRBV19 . TGTGCCAGTAGTCCTAGAGTATCCACTGAAGCTTTCTTT CASSPRVSTEAFF
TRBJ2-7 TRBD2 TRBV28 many TGTGCCAGCATGTCCGGGACTAGCGGCACCTACGAGCAGTACTTC CASMSGTSGTYEQYF
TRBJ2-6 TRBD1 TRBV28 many TGTGCCAGCAGCCGCCGATCAGGGGGAATAGGGGCCAACGTCCTGACTTTC CASSRRSGGIGANVLTF
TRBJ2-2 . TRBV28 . TGTGCCAGCAGGGGGGTTGGGGGGGAGCTGTTTTTT CASRGVGGELFF
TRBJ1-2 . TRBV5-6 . TGTGCCAGCAGCTCTCTAAGGAGGGGTACCTATGGCTACACCTTC CASSSLRRGTYGYTF
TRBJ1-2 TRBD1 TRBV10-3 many TGTGCCATCAGTGCCTCCGGGACAGAGTCCCATGGCTACACCTTC CAISASGTESHGYTF
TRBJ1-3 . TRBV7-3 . TGTGCCAGCAGCTTAAGCGGACAAGAAGGAAACACCATATATTTT CASSLSGQEGNTIYF